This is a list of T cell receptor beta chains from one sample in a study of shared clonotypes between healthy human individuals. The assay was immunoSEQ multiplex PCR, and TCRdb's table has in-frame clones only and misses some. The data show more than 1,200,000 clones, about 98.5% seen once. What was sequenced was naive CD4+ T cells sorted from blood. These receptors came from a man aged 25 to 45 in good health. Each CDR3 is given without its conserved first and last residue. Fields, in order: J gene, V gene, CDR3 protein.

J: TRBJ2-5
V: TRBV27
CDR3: ASSSLPPQETQY

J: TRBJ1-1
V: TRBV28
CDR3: ASSLWEQGRTEAF

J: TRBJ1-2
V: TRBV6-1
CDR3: ASRDSGLRGYT

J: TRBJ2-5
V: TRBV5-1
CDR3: ASSLGPEEETQY

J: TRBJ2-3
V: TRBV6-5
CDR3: ASRGSGSPIQY

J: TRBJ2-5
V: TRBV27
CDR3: ASSLRQQETQY

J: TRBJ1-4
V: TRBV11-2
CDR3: ASSPSRGMF

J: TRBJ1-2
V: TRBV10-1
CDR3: ASSETGVYGYT

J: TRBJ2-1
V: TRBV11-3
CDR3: ASSPDRAYNEQF

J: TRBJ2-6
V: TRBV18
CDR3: ASSPRGDSGANVLT

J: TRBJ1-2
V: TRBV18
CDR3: ASSPEAVGNYGYT

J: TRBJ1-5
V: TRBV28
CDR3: ASSTDRGGSPQH

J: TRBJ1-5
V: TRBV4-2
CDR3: ASSQTPTGGNQPQH

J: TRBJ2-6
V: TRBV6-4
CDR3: ATRWDPQKGVLT

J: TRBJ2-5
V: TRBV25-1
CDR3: ASSEMTVQETQY

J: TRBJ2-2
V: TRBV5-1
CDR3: ASSRLAGQNTGELF

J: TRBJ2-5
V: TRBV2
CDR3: ASSEFLETQY

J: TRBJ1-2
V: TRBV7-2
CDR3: ASSGRTIDYGYT

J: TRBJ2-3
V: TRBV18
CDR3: ASSPQGASGTDTQY

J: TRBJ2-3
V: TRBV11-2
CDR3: ASRTDRNPITDTQY

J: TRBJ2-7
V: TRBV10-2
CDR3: ASRQGPRGEQY

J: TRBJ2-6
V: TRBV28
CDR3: ASRLAGANVLT

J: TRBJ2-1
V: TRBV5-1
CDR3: ASSFGLVNDNEQF

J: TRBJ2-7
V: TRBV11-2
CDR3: ASSFRLNTYEQY

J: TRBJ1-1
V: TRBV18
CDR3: ASSPQQGRNEAF

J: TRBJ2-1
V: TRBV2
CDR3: ASRGAGEQF

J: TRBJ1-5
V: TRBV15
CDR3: ATSRDRGDRNQPQH

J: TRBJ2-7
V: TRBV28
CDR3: ASSSVGSTY

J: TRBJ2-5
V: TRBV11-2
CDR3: ASSPRKLAGGEAETQY

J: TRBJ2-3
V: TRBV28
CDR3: ASSSPAGASGRYTQY

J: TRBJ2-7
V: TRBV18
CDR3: ASSTGDGVEQY

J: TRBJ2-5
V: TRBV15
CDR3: ATSNPFGGLETQY

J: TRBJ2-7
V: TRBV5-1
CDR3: ASSPRAATSYEQY

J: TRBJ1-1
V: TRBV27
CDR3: ASSLVLGVPTEAF

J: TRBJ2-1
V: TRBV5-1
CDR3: ASSLVSGRDYNEQF

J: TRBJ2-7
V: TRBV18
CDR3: ASSPATGDRYEQY

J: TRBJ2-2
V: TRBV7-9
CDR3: ASSLAGGFSGELF

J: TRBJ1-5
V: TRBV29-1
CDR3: SVELNGLETQH

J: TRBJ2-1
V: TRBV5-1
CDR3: ASSLQAPPPNEQF

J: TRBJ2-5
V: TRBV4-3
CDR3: ASSPTGMETQY

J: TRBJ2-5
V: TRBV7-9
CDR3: ASSRLQGAYGETQY

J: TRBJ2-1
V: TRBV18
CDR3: ASSITPGEYNEQF

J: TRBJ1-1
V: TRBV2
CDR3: ASSDSGGGEAF

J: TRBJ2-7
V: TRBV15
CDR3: ATSFDRDRLTYEQY

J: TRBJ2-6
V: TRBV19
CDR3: ASRAGDGFGANVLT

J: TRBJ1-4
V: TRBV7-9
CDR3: AYRAFNEKLF

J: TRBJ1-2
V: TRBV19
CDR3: ASSIRGYGYT